A selection of T cell receptor beta chains follows, all from one sample in a study of technical replicates of blood from a handful of donors. The table came from immunoSEQ multiplex PCR; TCRdb's copy has only in-frame clones and leaves some out. The sample yields under 85,000 clones, just under 97% seen once. Material: T cells isolated from PBMCs. The origin of the receptors is a human donor in good health. CDR3s include the opening cysteine and the closing phenylalanine or tryptophan. D genes are given only for firm matches. For some rows the clone size is stated as once, few or many, or as a class when expanded; others skip it.

TRBV16	TRBJ2-7	NA	15	NA	CASSQPSGREGEQYF	TGTGCCAGCAGCCAGCCCAGCGGTCGAGAGGGAGAGCAGTACTTC
TRBV10-3	TRBJ1-5	NA	16	NA	CAISESWANSNQPQHF	TGTGCCATCAGTGAGTCGTGGGCTAATAGCAATCAGCCCCAGCATTTT
TRBV28	TRBJ2-7	NA	11	NA	CASSRRYEQYF	TGTGCCAGCAGTCGGAGGTACGAGCAGTACTTC
TRBV5-1	TRBJ2-1	once	15	TRBD2	CASSLLAATYNEQFF	TGCGCCAGCAGCTTACTAGCGGCAACCTACAATGAGCAGTTCTTC
TRBV11-2	TRBJ2-1	once	15	NA	CASSLTRTIWNEQFF	TGTGCCAGCAGCTTGACACGGACAATTTGGAATGAGCAGTTCTTC
TRBV11-3	TRBJ1-3	NA	19	TRBD1	CASSSPFFNGDSLVDTIYF	TGTGCCAGCAGCTCCCCCTTTTTTAACGGGGACAGCCTGGTCGACACCATATATTTT
TRBV6-5	TRBJ2-5	NA	15	NA	CASSYTTNYEETQYF	TGTGCCAGCAGTTACACTACCAACTACGAGGAGACCCAGTACTTC
TRBV5-1	TRBJ2-5	NA	12	NA	CASSPDQETQYF	TGCGCCAGCAGCCCGGACCAAGAGACCCAGTACTTC
TRBV27	TRBJ2-1	NA	12	NA	CASSAQGYEQFF	TGTGCCAGCAGTGCACAGGGTTATGAGCAGTTCTTC
TRBV6-4	TRBJ1-2	NA	14	NA	CASKASLGEFSYTF	TGTGCCAGCAAGGCCTCGTTGGGAGAATTCAGCTACACCTTC
TRBV5-1	TRBJ2-1	NA	14	NA	CASSPGLVTYEQFF	TGCGCCAGCTCACCGGGACTTGTCACATATGAGCAGTTCTTC
TRBV25-1	TRBJ2-7	NA	15	TRBD1	CASSDPGQGSTKQYF	TGTGCCAGCAGTGACCCGGGACAGGGCTCTACGAAGCAGTACTTC
TRBV4-1	TRBJ1-6	NA	16	NA	CASSQPTDSRNSPLHF	TGCGCCAGCAGCCAACCGACTGACAGTCGCAATTCACCCCTCCACTTT
TRBV6-1	TRBJ2-3	NA	14	NA	CATSLGLSTDTQYF	TGTGCCACCTCTTTGGGACTTAGCACAGATACGCAGTATTTT
TRBV6-6	TRBJ1-1	NA	16	TRBD1	CASSPGTGVMNTEAFF	TGTGCCAGCAGTCCCGGGACAGGGGTAATGAACACTGAAGCTTTCTTT
TRBV19	TRBJ2-5	NA	15	NA	CASSAGSLLGETQYF	TGTGCCAGTTCGGCGGGATCTCTCTTGGGAGAGACCCAGTACTTC
TRBV5-1	TRBJ2-3	NA	17	TRBD2	CASSLEGLAEPTDTQYF	TGCGCCAGCAGCTTGGAGGGACTAGCCGAACCCACAGATACGCAGTATTTT
TRBV10-2	TRBJ2-7	NA	16	NA	CASRGGLKGDSYEQYF	TGCGCCAGCAGGGGGGGGCTTAAGGGGGATTCCTACGAGCAGTACTTC
TRBV6-5	TRBJ2-7	NA	14	TRBD1	CASGTGTGEYEQYF	TGTGCCAGTGGGACCGGGACAGGGGAATACGAGCAGTACTTC
TRBV2	TRBJ1-2	NA	15	NA	CASSEPGGKNYGYTF	TGTGCCAGCAGTGAGCCTGGCGGGAAGAACTATGGCTACACCTTC
TRBV5-1	TRBJ2-2	NA	13	NA	CALREENTGELFF	TGCGCCCTCCGAGAAGAGAACACCGGGGAGCTGTTTTTT
TRBV5-1	TRBJ2-5	once	14	NA	CASSSDSTQETQYF	TGCGCCAGCAGTTCCGACAGCACCCAAGAGACCCAGTACTTC
TRBV5-1	TRBJ1-3	NA	16	NA	CASSLSIRGTGNTIYF	TGCGCCAGCAGCCTGAGTATTCGGGGGACTGGAAACACCATATATTTT
TRBV7-7	TRBJ2-1	NA	15	TRBD2	CASSGELAGNNEQFF	TGTGCTAGCAGCGGAGAACTAGCGGGGAACAATGAGCAGTTCTTC
TRBV11-3	TRBJ2-5	NA	16	NA	CASSLSPGPLGETQYF	TGTGCCAGCAGTTTGTCGCCAGGCCCCTTGGGAGAGACCCAGTACTTC
TRBV29-1	TRBJ2-7	once	14	TRBD1	CSASGGQGTYEQYF	TGCAGCGCTTCTGGGGGACAGGGGACCTACGAGCAGTACTTC
TRBV28	TRBJ1-2	NA	12	NA	CASSPSPYGYTF	TGTGCCAGCAGCCCGAGCCCCTATGGCTACACCTTC
TRBV27	TRBJ1-5	NA	15	NA	CASSSGTNPNQPQHF	TGTGCCAGCAGTTCGGGGACAAACCCTAATCAGCCCCAGCATTTT
TRBV11-2	TRBJ2-2	once	12	NA	CASSPFTGELFF	TGTGCCAGCAGCCCCTTCACCGGGGAGCTGTTTTTT
TRBV5-1	TRBJ2-3	once	15	TRBD1	CASSLAGGAADTQYF	TGCGCCAGCAGCTTAGCAGGGGGCGCGGCAGATACGCAGTATTTT
TRBV7-2	TRBJ1-2	NA	13	TRBD1	CASSPTGNYGYTF	TGTGCCAGCAGCCCGACAGGGAACTATGGCTACACCTTC